The rows below give T cell receptor beta chains drawn from one sample of a study of T cell responses to AZD1222 COVID-19 vaccine. Repertoires were generated with immunoSEQ multiplex PCR, while TCRdb's copy carries only in-frame clones and drops some. The data contain 150,000 to 250,000 clones, 80% to 95% of them singletons. The starting material was peripheral blood, obtained 28 days after the second AZD1222 dose. Receptors were obtained from an adult who received the AZD1222 COVID-19 vaccine. Both conserved end residues are part of each CDR3. D genes are given only for firm matches. The size field is filled for only some rows; it gives once, few, many or a size class.

j_call	d_call	v_call	clone_size	cdr3_nt	cdr3_aa
TRBJ1-2	NA	TRBV2	NA	TGTGCCATGAGGACAGCAAATACTAACTATGGCTACACCTTC	CAMRTANTNYGYTF
TRBJ2-2	NA	TRBV9	NA	TGTGCCAGCAGCGCCCAACCGGTGGCCGGGGAGCTGTTTTTT	CASSAQPVAGELFF
TRBJ1-5	NA	TRBV4-1	NA	TGCGCCAGCAGCCAAGAAAGTCAGCCCCAGCATTTT	CASSQESQPQHF
TRBJ1-4	TRBD1	TRBV19	NA	TGTGCCAGTAGCCTGGGGACAGCAACTAATGAAAAACTGTTTTTT	CASSLGTATNEKLFF
TRBJ1-2	TRBD1	TRBV4-3	NA	TGCGCCAGCAGCCAAGATTTCGGACAGGGGTTCTATGGCTACACCTTC	CASSQDFGQGFYGYTF
TRBJ1-1	NA	TRBV3-1/TRBV3-2	NA	TGTGCCAGCAGCCAGGGGGGGAGGGGTTTGAACACTGAAGCTTTCTTT	CASSQGGRGLNTEAFF
TRBJ1-6	NA	TRBV6-5	NA	TGTGCCAGCAGTTACTCCGGGGATTCACCCCTCCACTTT	CASSYSGDSPLHF
TRBJ1-1	NA	TRBV5-4	NA	TGTGCCAGCAGCTTTGGGGGGATGAACACTGAAGCTTTCTTT	CASSFGGMNTEAFF
TRBJ1-5	NA	TRBV5-5	NA	TGTGCCAGCAGCTTGATCAGGGATCAGCCCCAGCATTTT	CASSLIRDQPQHF
TRBJ2-5	NA	TRBV11-2	NA	TGTGCCAGCAGCTTAGCAGGGCGGGAGACCCAGTACTTC	CASSLAGRETQYF
TRBJ2-2	TRBD2	TRBV5-1	once	TGCGCCAGCAGCTTATCGGCTAGCGGGGGTGAGAACACCGGGGAGCTGTTTTTT	CASSLSASGGENTGELFF
TRBJ1-5	NA	TRBV4-1	NA	TGCGCCAGCAGCGAACAGGTTACTCAGCCCCAGCATTTT	CASSEQVTQPQHF
TRBJ1-5	NA	TRBV28	NA	TGTGCCGCGACGGTCGTGGCCAATCAGCCCCAGCATTTT	CAATVVANQPQHF
TRBJ1-1	NA	TRBV28	NA	TGTGCCAGCAGTTTACTAAGATCTAAACCGGGACGACACGAAGCTTTCTTT	CASSLLRSKPGRHEAFF
TRBJ1-2	NA	TRBV2	NA	TGTGCCAGCAAAAGGACAGATCCGGCTAACTATGGCTACACCTTC	CASKRTDPANYGYTF
TRBJ2-7	NA	TRBV2	NA	TGTGCCAGCTCGCAGGGAGGCTACGAGCAGTACTTC	CASSQGGYEQYF
TRBJ1-2	NA	TRBV6-5	NA	TGTGCCAGCAAAAGGGGGACCGCTAACTATGGCTACACCTTC	CASKRGTANYGYTF
TRBJ2-3	NA	TRBV6-5	NA	TGTGCCTCTCACACACGCACAGATACGCAGTATTTT	CASHTRTDTQYF
TRBJ2-4	NA	TRBV5-4	NA	TGTGCCAGCAGCTTGTCCCATGAAAACATTCAGTACTTC	CASSLSHENIQYF
TRBJ1-1	NA	TRBV19	NA	TGTGCCAGTAGTCCTCAGAGTAACACTGAAGCTTTCTTT	CASSPQSNTEAFF
TRBJ2-2	NA	TRBV30	NA	TGTGCCTGGAGTGGTCGGACTAACACCGGGGAGCTGTTTTTT	CAWSGRTNTGELFF
TRBJ1-1	NA	TRBV19	once	TGTGCCAGTAGTTGGAACCAGAACACTGAAGCTTTCTTT	CASSWNQNTEAFF
TRBJ1-1	NA	TRBV28	NA	TGTGCCAGCAGTTTAGAAGCTTTCTTT	CASSLEAFF
TRBJ1-6	NA	TRBV6-5	NA	TGTGCCAGCAGCCTCGGGGAGAGGGTAAATTCACCCCTCCACTTT	CASSLGERVNSPLHF
TRBJ1-5	NA	TRBV6-6	NA	TGTGCCAGTTTGAGGTCCGGGAGCAATCAGCCCCAGCATTTT	CASLRSGSNQPQHF
TRBJ2-7	TRBD1	TRBV6-5	once	TGTGCCAGCAGTCCAACGACAGGGGTAGACGAGCAGTACTTC	CASSPTTGVDEQYF
TRBJ1-4	TRBD1	TRBV5-1	NA	TGCGCCAGCAGCCCAAGGACAGGTGCAACTAATGAAAAACTGTTTTTT	CASSPRTGATNEKLFF
TRBJ1-2	NA	TRBV12-3/TRBV12-4	NA	TGTGCCAGCAGTTTATCCAATAACTATGGCTACACCTTC	CASSLSNNYGYTF
TRBJ2-2	NA	TRBV29-1	NA	TGCAGCGTTCTCGACAGGACTCCACCCGGGGAGCTGTTTTTT	CSVLDRTPPGELFF
TRBJ2-7	NA	TRBV13	NA	TGTGCCAGCAGCCTAGGTACCAATGGGGTGTACGAGCAGTACTTC	CASSLGTNGVYEQYF
TRBJ1-2	TRBD1	TRBV6-5	NA	TGTGCCAGCAGTCCGACAGGGGAAGGCTACACCTTC	CASSPTGEGYTF
TRBJ1-2	NA	TRBV10-3	NA	TGTGCCATCAGTGAGGATGCTAACTATGGCTACACCTTC	CAISEDANYGYTF
TRBJ2-7	NA	TRBV12-3/TRBV12-4	NA	TGTGCCAGCAGTACGCGCTACTACGAGCAGTACTTC	CASSTRYYEQYF
TRBJ1-3	NA	TRBV6-5	NA	TGTGCCAGCAGTTACTCGAGGCCAGGGCGAAACACCATATATTTT	CASSYSRPGRNTIYF
TRBJ2-3	NA	TRBV7-9	NA	TGTGCCAGCAGCACTCGATTGGGTACGCAGTATTTT	CASSTRLGTQYF
TRBJ2-2	NA	TRBV5-4	once	TGTGCCAGCAGCTTGACTTGGGCCGGGGAGCTGTTTTTT	CASSLTWAGELFF
TRBJ1-6	NA	TRBV3-1/TRBV3-2	NA	TGTGCCAGCAGCCAAGGCGGGGGCCGGGTGCATTCACCCCTCCACTTT	CASSQGGGRVHSPLHF
TRBJ2-3	TRBD2	TRBV9	NA	TGTGCCAGCAGCGTAGGTTCTAGCGGACTCACAGATACGCAGTATTTT	CASSVGSSGLTDTQYF